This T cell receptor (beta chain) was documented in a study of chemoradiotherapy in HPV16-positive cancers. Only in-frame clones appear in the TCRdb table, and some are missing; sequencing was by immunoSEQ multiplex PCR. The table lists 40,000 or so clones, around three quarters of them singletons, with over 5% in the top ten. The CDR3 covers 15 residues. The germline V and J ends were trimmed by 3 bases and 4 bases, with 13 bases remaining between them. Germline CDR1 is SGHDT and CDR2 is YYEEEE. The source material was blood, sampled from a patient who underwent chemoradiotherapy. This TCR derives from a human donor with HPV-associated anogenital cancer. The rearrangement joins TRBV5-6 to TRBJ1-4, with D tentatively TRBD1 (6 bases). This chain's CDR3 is CASSYQQGLNEKLFF. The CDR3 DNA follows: TGTGCCAGCAGCTATCAACAGGGCCTTAATGAAAAACTGTTTTTT. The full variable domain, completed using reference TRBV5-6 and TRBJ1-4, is DAGVTQSPTHLIKTRGQQVTLRCSPKSGHDTVSWYQQALGQGPQFIFQYYEEEERQRGNFPDRFSGHQFPNYSSELNVNALLLGDSALYLCASSYQQGLNEKLFFGSGTQLSVL.